The rows below give T cell receptor beta chains drawn from one sample of a study of beta chain features in type 1 diabetes. Assay used: immunoSEQ multiplex PCR; TCRdb lists only in-frame clones, some missing. The repertoire consists of hundreds of thousands of clones, with 15% to 18% occurring once and the leading ten covering 0.07% to 0.095%. The sequencing input was naive CD4+ T cells from blood. Receptor source: a man aged 18 to 35 in good health. Both conserved end residues are part of each CDR3. D genes are given only for firm matches. Only part of the rows carry a size: once, few, many, or a class if the clone is expanded.

NA TRBJ2-3 TRBV9 few CASSLTLRTTLADTQYF TGTGCCAGCAGCCTCACTCTAAGGACGACACTTGCAGATACGCAGTATTTT
TRBD2 TRBJ2-7 TRBV7-3 NA CASSPTSGSYEQYF TGTGCCAGCAGTCCCACTAGCGGGAGCTACGAGCAGTACTTC
NA TRBJ1-2 TRBV18 NA CASSPPGQNYGYTF TGTGCCAGCTCACCACCGGGACAAAACTATGGCTACACCTTC
NA TRBJ2-2 TRBV9 few CASSVDQEVAGELFF TGTGCCAGCAGCGTAGACCAGGAGGTGGCCGGGGAGCTGTTTTTT
NA TRBJ2-3 TRBV28 NA CASSEPAYTDTQYF TGTGCCAGCAGTGAACCTGCTTACACAGATACGCAGTATTTT
NA TRBJ2-7 TRBV5-1 NA CASSLAGLPTEEQYF TGCGCCAGCAGCTTGGCGGGACTCCCGACGGAGGAGCAGTACTTC
TRBD1 TRBJ2-3 TRBV30 NA CAWSANDRGTDTQYF TGTGCCTGGAGTGCGAACGACAGGGGGACAGATACGCAGTATTTT
NA TRBJ1-1 TRBV4-2 NA CASSLGDTEAFF TGTGCCAGCAGCCTCGGGGACACTGAAGCTTTCTTT
NA TRBJ2-1 TRBV2 few CASCERAPYNEQFF TGTGCCAGCTGTGAGCGGGCTCCCTACAATGAGCAGTTCTTC
NA TRBJ2-7 TRBV5-1 NA CASSLGANPYEQYF TGCGCCAGCAGCTTGGGGGCCAACCCCTACGAGCAGTACTTC
TRBD2 TRBJ2-7 TRBV9 once CASSVTPVGLASSYEQYF TGTGCCAGCAGCGTCACCCCTGTGGGACTAGCGAGCTCCTACGAGCAGTACTTC
NA TRBJ2-1 TRBV27 few CASRTSYNEQFF TGTGCCAGCAGGACTTCCTACAATGAGCAGTTCTTC
NA TRBJ2-1 TRBV5-4 NA CASSREGDRYEQFF TGTGCCAGCAGCAGGGAGGGGGATAGGTATGAGCAGTTCTTC
NA TRBJ1-1 TRBV7-2 NA CASSINSRGRDTEAFF TGTGCCAGCAGCATTAATAGTCGGGGTCGCGACACTGAAGCTTTCTTT
NA TRBJ1-1 TRBV29-1 NA CSVDRGRNTEAFF TGCAGCGTTGACAGGGGTCGTAACACTGAAGCTTTCTTT
TRBD2 TRBJ2-1 TRBV27 NA CASTSPRTGTRLYEQFF TGTGCCAGCACTTCCCCCCGTACCGGGACTAGACTCTATGAGCAGTTCTTC
NA TRBJ2-5 TRBV19 NA CASSGDWGETQYF TGTGCCAGTAGCGGGGACTGGGGAGAGACCCAGTACTTC
NA TRBJ1-1 TRBV5-4 few CASRDQGNSEAFF TGTGCCAGCAGAGACCAGGGGAACTCTGAAGCTTTCTTT
NA TRBJ2-5 TRBV9 few CASSVVPAQETQYF TGTGCCAGCAGCGTAGTGCCAGCCCAAGAGACCCAGTACTTC
NA TRBJ2-5 TRBV29-1 few CSANQETQYF TGCAGCGCGAACCAAGAGACCCAGTACTTC
NA TRBJ2-2 TRBV6-1 few CASNFLRNTGELFF TGTGCCAGCAACTTCTTGAGGAACACCGGGGAGCTGTTTTTT
NA TRBJ1-5 TRBV7-8 NA CASSPTRVPYWPQHF TGTGCCAGCAGCCCAACAAGGGTCCCGTATTGGCCCCAGCATTTT
NA TRBJ2-7 TRBV10-3 few CAISDRGALSYEQYF TGTGCCATCAGTGACCGGGGGGCCCTCTCCTACGAGCAGTACTTC
NA TRBJ2-4 TRBV10-2 many CASSEGGKNIQYF TGCGCCAGCAGTGAAGGCGGTAAAAACATTCAGTACTTC
TRBD2 TRBJ2-7 TRBV5-1 few CASTMGLAGREQYF TGCGCCAGCACCATGGGACTAGCGGGTCGCGAGCAGTACTTC
TRBD2 TRBJ2-5 TRBV7-2 few CASSLDRREVETQYF TGTGCCAGCAGCTTAGACCGCCGGGAGGTAGAGACCCAGTACTTC
NA TRBJ2-6 TRBV27 NA CASSSVGSGANVLTF TGTGCCAGCAGCTCGGTGGGCTCTGGGGCCAACGTCCTGACTTTC
NA TRBJ1-3 TRBV4-2 few CASSQESSGNTIYF TGTGCCAGCAGCCAAGAATCTTCTGGAAACACCATATATTTT
NA TRBJ1-1 TRBV9 NA CASSRIGNTEAFF TGTGCCAGCAGCAGAATTGGGAACACTGAAGCTTTCTTT
NA TRBJ2-5 TRBV19 NA CASSIDRGTTEETQYF TGTGCCAGTAGTATAGATCGGGGAACGACTGAGGAGACCCAGTACTTC
NA TRBJ1-5 TRBV19 NA CASRIHSNQPQHF TGTGCCAGTAGGATACATAGCAATCAGCCCCAGCATTTT
NA TRBJ2-3 TRBV9 few CASSVVAGPTDTQYF TGTGCCAGCAGCGTAGTGGCGGGACCCACAGATACGCAGTATTTT
TRBD1 TRBJ1-5 TRBV30 NA CAWGRTGTGPSNQPQHF TGTGCCTGGGGACGTACCGGGACAGGGCCTAGCAATCAGCCCCAGCATTTT
NA TRBJ2-7 TRBV18 NA CASSPPLQSSYEQYF TGTGCCAGCTCACCACCTTTACAGAGCTCCTACGAGCAGTACTTC
TRBD1 TRBJ2-7 TRBV7-2 NA CASSSTGVGYEQYF TGTGCCAGCAGCTCCACAGGGGTGGGCTACGAGCAGTACTTC
TRBD1 TRBJ1-1 TRBV4-3 few CASSPWDRGGTEAFF TGCGCCAGCAGCCCCTGGGACAGGGGAGGCACTGAAGCTTTCTTT
NA TRBJ2-1 TRBV7-8 NA CASSLRDISYNEQFF TGTGCCAGCAGCCTCCGGGACATCTCCTACAATGAGCAGTTCTTC
NA TRBJ1-5 TRBV5-1 NA CASSSTHQPQHF TGCGCCAGCAGCTCGACGCATCAGCCCCAGCATTTT
NA TRBJ1-2 TRBV11-1 NA CASSVPGPERSGYTF TGTGCCAGCAGCGTACCGGGACCGGAGAGGAGTGGCTACACCTTC
TRBD2 TRBJ2-2 TRBV9 few CASSVGAVRGTGELFF TGTGCCAGCAGCGTAGGGGCGGTGCGGGGGACCGGGGAGCTGTTTTTT
NA TRBJ1-1 TRBV19 few CASSINKGQEAFF TGTGCCAGTAGTATTAATAAGGGGCAGGAAGCTTTCTTT
NA TRBJ2-6 TRBV27 few CASSPGGSGANVLTF TGTGCCAGCAGTCCCGGAGGGTCCGGGGCCAACGTCCTGACTTTC
NA TRBJ1-1 TRBV7-9 NA CASSLMPGTMNTEAFF TGTGCCAGCAGCCTTATGCCGGGAACGATGAACACTGAAGCTTTCTTT
NA TRBJ2-7 TRBV6-6 NA CASSGRLGTYEQYF TGTGCCAGCAGTGGAAGACTGGGAACCTACGAGCAGTACTTC
TRBD1 TRBJ1-5 TRBV7-2 few CASSPGGSNQPQHF TGTGCCAGCAGCCCAGGGGGAAGCAATCAGCCCCAGCATTTT
NA TRBJ2-3 TRBV6-5 few CASTLGGGFTDTQYF TGTGCCAGCACTCTTGGAGGGGGGTTCACAGATACGCAGTATTTT
NA TRBJ2-2 TRBV9 NA CASSVSGTANTGELFF TGTGCCAGCAGCGTCTCCGGGACGGCGAACACCGGGGAGCTGTTTTTT
TRBD1 TRBJ1-2 TRBV6-5 NA CASSYSGDRGAYGYTF TGTGCCAGCAGTTACTCTGGGGACAGGGGCGCGTATGGCTACACCTTC
NA TRBJ1-1 TRBV5-1 NA CASSLSGVLPNTEAFF TGCGCCAGCAGCTTATCAGGGGTCTTACCGAACACTGAAGCTTTCTTT